The rows below give T cell receptor beta chains drawn from one sample of a study of blood T cells in healthy people across ages. TCRdb passed the 5' RACE reads through MiXCR, listing each CDR3 protein once. The profile shows 920,000 or so distinct CDR3 sequences, more than 35% of them singletons. What was sequenced was blood. The source is an older woman in good health. Both conserved end residues are part of each CDR3. Each record gives: clone size, V gene, D gene, J gene, CDR3 protein, CDR3 DNA. D genes are given only for firm matches. Clone size is stated in some rows and not others, as once, few, many or a class when expanded.

>NA|TRBV9|NA|TRBJ2-1
CASSARLADNYNEQFF
TGTGCCAGCAGCGCCCGGTTAGCGGATAACTACAATGAGCAGTTCTTC
>NA|TRBV11-3|NA|TRBJ2-1
CASSLAGNFDNEQFF
TGTGCCAGCAGCTTAGCAGGGAATTTTGACAATGAGCAGTTCTTC
>NA|TRBV5-1|TRBD2|TRBJ2-3
CASSLAFTSGRAGSTDTQYF
TGCGCCAGCAGCTTGGCCTTCACTAGCGGGAGGGCCGGGAGCACAGATACGCAGTATTTT
>once|TRBV11-2|TRBD2|TRBJ2-1
CASSLAGEMTDEQFF
TGTGCCAGCAGTTTAGCGGGAGAAATGACGGATGAGCAGTTCTTC
>NA|TRBV27|TRBD1|TRBJ1-2
CASSPDFRGRGGYTF
TGTGCCAGCAGTCCTGACTTTAGGGGGCGGGGTGGCTACACCTTC
>few|TRBV12-3/TRBV12-4|TRBD2|TRBJ2-7
CASSPRTSGGSYEQYF
TGTGCCAGCAGTCCTAGGACTAGCGGGGGGTCCTACGAGCAGTACTTC
>NA|TRBV27|NA|TRBJ1-2
CASSSEANYGYTF
TGTGCCAGCAGTTCCGAGGCTAACTATGGCTACACCTTC
>NA|TRBV12-3/TRBV12-4|NA|TRBJ2-4
CASRGPRGAKNIQYF
TGTGCCAGCAGGGGCCCTCGGGGGGCCAAAAACATTCAGTACTTC
>NA|TRBV27|NA|TRBJ1-2
CASSLTLNYGYTF
TGTGCCAGCAGTTTAACCCTTAACTATGGCTACACCTTC
>few|TRBV11-2|TRBD2|TRBJ2-1
CASSLRASGLYNEQFF
TGTGCCAGCAGCTTACGGGCTAGCGGGCTCTACAATGAGCAGTTCTTC
>few|TRBV18|NA|TRBJ2-1
CASLSSYNEQFF
TGTGCCAGCTTGAGCTCCTACAATGAGCAGTTCTTC
>NA|TRBV20-1|TRBD1|TRBJ2-2
CSADTDRGPGELFF
TGCAGTGCTGACACGGACAGGGGGCCCGGGGAGCTGTTTTTT
>few|TRBV7-9|TRBD2|TRBJ2-1
CASTPPFAGENEQFF
TGTGCCAGCACCCCTCCTTTTGCGGGAGAGAATGAGCAGTTCTTC
>few|TRBV5-6|NA|TRBJ2-5
CASSFPTVLQETQYF
TGTGCCAGCAGCTTTCCGACGGTACTCCAAGAGACCCAGTACTTC
>NA|TRBV6-5|NA|TRBJ2-7
CASSRRVSSYEQYF
TGTGCCAGCAGTCGTCGGGTCAGCTCCTACGAGCAGTACTTC
>NA|TRBV15|NA|TRBJ2-5
CATRNLGRRETQYF
TGTGCCACCAGGAATCTAGGCCGTCGGGAGACCCAGTACTTC
>NA|TRBV20-1|NA|TRBJ2-7
CSAGLQLTTHEQYF
TGCAGTGCTGGACTCCAGCTGACTACCCACGAGCAGTACTTC
>few|TRBV7-9|NA|TRBJ2-5
CASSLERQETQYF
TGTGCCAGCAGCTTAGAGCGGCAAGAGACCCAGTACTTC
>NA|TRBV7-9|TRBD2|TRBJ2-3
CASSSAAGGPTDTQYF
TGTGCCAGCAGCTCCGCGGCGGGAGGGCCGACAGATACGCAGTATTTT
>NA|TRBV29-1|NA|TRBJ2-1
CSVPGWETQFF
TGCAGCGTTCCGGGTTGGGAGACCCAGTTCTTC
>NA|TRBV28|NA|TRBJ2-2
CASFQAGPSTGELFF
TGTGCCAGCTTTCAAGCGGGCCCTAGCACCGGGGAGCTGTTTTTT
>few|TRBV12-3/TRBV12-4|NA|TRBJ2-3
CASSLGSHRTDTQYF
TGTGCCAGCAGTTTAGGAAGTCATCGCACAGATACGCAGTATTTT
>once|TRBV4-1|NA|TRBJ2-5
CASSQPTETQYF
TGCGCCAGCAGCCAACCCACAGAGACCCAGTACTTC
>NA|TRBV20-1|TRBD1|TRBJ2-1
CSARGRDRYNEQFF
TGCAGTGCTAGAGGCCGGGACAGGTACAATGAGCAGTTCTTC
>few|TRBV25-1|NA|TRBJ1-1
CASSEGALGAFF
TGTGCCAGCAGTGAGGGGGCGCTTGGGGCTTTCTTT
>NA|TRBV18|NA|TRBJ2-5
CASSPESKGRGQYF
TGTGCCAGCTCACCCGAGAGTAAGGGGCGAGGGCAGTACTTC
>few|TRBV28|NA|TRBJ1-2
CASSVQDKNYGYTF
TGTGCCAGCAGTGTACAGGACAAGAACTATGGCTACACCTTC
>NA|TRBV7-9|NA|TRBJ2-1
CASSWTGTPGNEQFF
TGTGCCAGCAGCTGGACGGGTACACCGGGGAATGAGCAGTTCTTC
>NA|TRBV6-6|TRBD1|TRBJ1-2
CASSYRLARGQGIGYTF
TGTGCCAGCAGTTACCGGCTAGCCCGAGGACAGGGGATTGGCTACACCTTC